One sample yielded the 14 T cell receptor beta chains listed below, sequenced in a study of post-analysis software for immune sequencing data. Their antigens remain unidentified. Tagging with unique molecular identifiers was a feature of the TCR beta cDNA libraries. TCRdb fed the PCR reads into MiXCR, producing one record per CDR3 protein. The data show roughly 570,000 distinct CDR3 sequences, around a third seen once. Study-level findings and limits: Included in a set of several TRBV segments more frequent in patients than controls were TRBV5-6, TRBV5-1 and TRBV20-1.

Sample: blood. These receptors all stem from a girl aged 2-17 years with multiple sclerosis.

This chain uses TRBV10-3 with TRBJ2-2; TRBD1 or TRBD2 may be the D gene (6 bases each). V dropped 3 bases and J dropped 4 bases, with 12 bases sitting between them. The CDR3 contains 15 residues. Germline V gives CDR1 ENHRY, CDR2 SYGVKD. CDR3 sequence: CAISDPGASTGELFF. The CDR3 DNA sequence: TGTGCCATCAGTGACCCGGGGGCGAGCACCGGGGAGCTGTTTTTT.

The rearrangement links TRBV5-6 to TRBJ1-2; D remains unclear. The CDR3 length is 14 residues. Germline loops: CDR1 SGHDT, CDR2 YYEEEE. Deletions cut 0 bases from V and 6 bases from J, with 12 bases between. The CDR3 DNA reads as TGTGCCAGCAGCTTGGGCTCGCGCCACCATGGCTACACCTTC. Translating gives CASSLGSRHHGYTF.

V is TRBV2 and J is TRBJ1-5; D gene uncertain. CDR1 and CDR2 (germline): SNHLY, FYNNEI. The CDR3 is 14 residues long. V was trimmed by 4 bases and J by 0 bases, leaving 7 bases between them. The CDR3 reads CASSVSGSNQPQHF. The CDR3 DNA is TGTGCCAGCAGTGTGTCGGGTAGCAATCAGCCCCAGCATTTT.

CDR3 nucleotides: TGCAGTGCTAGAGAGGGGCAGGGACTAAACATTCAGTACTTC. This codes for CSAREGQGLNIQYF. The rearrangement links TRBV20-1 to TRBJ2-4; tentative D call: TRBD2 (6 bases). V was cut by 0 bases and J by 6 bases, with 12 bases left in between. The CDR3 runs 14 residues. The germline gives CDR1 DFQATT, CDR2 SNEGSKA (reference sequence).

The V call is TRBV4-1, the J call TRBJ2-3, with TRBD1 matching over 10 bases. J lost 8 bases, V lost 0 bases, and 14 bases had no gene match. CDR3 length: 18 residues. Germline values: CDR1 MGHRA, CDR2 YSYEKL. The CDR3 sequence is CASSQDPPGQGGLGTQYF. In DNA form, the CDR3 reads TGCGCCAGCAGCCAAGATCCCCCAGGACAGGGGGGTCTTGGTACGCAGTATTTT.

The rearrangement links TRBV6-6 to TRBJ2-5; TRBD1 agrees at 11 bases. Germline V gene data show CDR1 as MNHNY and CDR2 as SVGAGI (reference sequence). The CDR3 has 15 amino acids. V trimming: 3 bases; J trimming: 4 bases; junction bases outside the gene matches: 4. The DNA for the CDR3 is TGTGCCAGCAGTTATGGACAGGGGGCGCGAGAGACCCAGTACTTC. The encoded protein is CASSYGQGARETQYF.

Remarks on this clonotype: One end of the junction does not line up with germline, which may come from a read error. The V gene is TRBV2, the J gene TRBJ2-5; D remains unclear. There are 9 residues in the CDR3. Germline V lookup: CDR1 SNHLY, CDR2 FYNNEI. The CDR3 sequence is CAIRVGGNF. DNA for the CDR3: TGTGCCATTCGGGTCGGCGGAAACTTC. Looking up the rest from reference TRBV2 and TRBJ2-5 gives the full variable domain: EPEVTQTPSHQVTQMGQEVILRCVPISNHLYFYWYRQILGQKVEFLVSFYNNEISEKSEIFDDQFSVERPDGSNFTLKIRSTKLEDSAMYFCAIRVGGNFGPGTRLLVL.

This clonotype was counted a few times. This chain joins TRBV7-9 and TRBJ2-3, with unresolved D. Trimming stripped 0 bases from V and 1 base from J, with 11 bases between. Per the germline V gene, CDR1 is SEHNR and CDR2 is FQNEAQ (reference sequence). The CDR3 covers 16 residues. CDR3 sequence: CASSLARSKRTDTQYF. Written as DNA, the CDR3 is TGTGCCAGCAGCTTAGCGCGCAGCAAACGCACAGATACGCAGTATTTT.

The J gene is TRBJ2-1, the V gene TRBV7-3, with D perhaps TRBD2 (7 bases). The germline V and J ends were trimmed by 2 bases and 0 bases, with 20 bases remaining between them. Germline assignment: CDR1 SGHTA and CDR2 FQGTGA. The CDR3 consists of 19 residues. The CDR3 bases are TGTGCCAGCAGCTTAGAGGGGGGGTTAGAGGGGTACTCCTACAATGAGCAGTTCTTC. Translation gives CASSLEGGLEGYSYNEQFF.

V is TRBV5-1 and J is TRBJ1-1, with unresolved D. This CDR3 comprises 15 residues. Trimming cost V 4 bases and J 1 base, with 14 bases left between them. Germline values: CDR1 SGHRS, CDR2 YFSETQ. CDR3 amino acids: CASSQADQENTEAFF. CDR3 in DNA: TGCGCCAGCAGCCAGGCAGACCAGGAGAACACTGAAGCTTTCTTT.

The chain joins TRBV29-1 to TRBJ2-3; D not resolved. V was pared by 8 bases and J by 2 bases, with 11 bases between. The CDR3 consists of 12 residues. Looked up from germline, CDR1 is SQVTM and CDR2 is ANQGSEA. The CDR3 sequence is CSFGPFTDTQYF. The DNA of the CDR3 is TGCAGCTTCGGACCCTTCACAGATACGCAGTATTTT.

This clonotype was observed many times. The chain carries TRBV6-1 and TRBJ2-4; TRBD1 matches 10 bases. TRBJ2-7 matches the DNA end more closely, so the J call is doubtful. CDR3 length: 14 residues. The V gene's germline CDR1 is MNHNS and CDR2 SASEGT. The DNA for the CDR3 is TGTGCCACCCAAGACAGGGGGCAGAGGAACGAGCAGTACTTC. It specifies CATQDRGQRNEQYF.

The chain employs TRBV12-3 or TRBV12-4 and TRBJ2-3; 10 bases line up with TRBD1. This CDR3 comprises 15 residues. V lost 3 bases and J lost 1; bases outside the gene matches: 1. The CDR3 DNA follows: TGTGCCAGCAGTTTTGGGACAGGGGGCACAGATACGCAGTATTTT. Encoded protein: CASSFGTGGTDTQYF.

This clonotype has only a few counts. The J gene is TRBJ2-3, the V gene TRBV6-1; tentatively, D is TRBD1 or TRBD2 (5 bases each). The CDR3 runs 14 residues. V lost 8 bases, J lost 7 bases, and 19 bases lay in between. Germline assignment: CDR1 MNHNS and CDR2 SASEGT. The CDR3 here is CASGHAGSANTQYF. The CDR3 DNA reads as TGTGCCAGCGGACACGCAGGGAGCGCAAATACGCAGTATTTT.